The clone carrying this T cell receptor (beta chain) was detected many times. The CDR3 is made up of 14 amino acids. CDR1 and CDR2 (germline): SNHLY, FYNNEI. V lost 4 bases and J lost 1, with 8 bases in between. RNA transcripts served as the template for amplifying TCR beta CDR3 regions. TCR CDR3 underwent first-round RT-PCR with the HTBI primer set. TCRdb fed the multiplex PCR reads into MiXCR, producing one record per CDR3 protein. The sample includes under 400,000 distinct CDR3 sequences, over 15% of them seen just once. This record belongs to a study of T cells in Graves' hyperthyroidism and ophthalmopathy.

Sample: blood. This clonotype was obtained from a woman aged 50 to 60 with Graves' hyperthyroidism. The chain couples TRBV2 to TRBJ1-5, with D uncertain. The CDR3: CASSGESSNQPQHF. CDR3 nucleotide sequence: TGTGCCAGCAGTGGTGAGTCGAGCAATCAGCCCCAGCATTTT.